The 20 T cell receptor beta chains given below trace back to one sample, sequenced in a study of PD-L1 blockade in urothelial cancer. Time point specified: pretreatment peripheral blood. Measured with immunoSEQ multiplex PCR; TCRdb has only the in-frame clones, and not every one. The profile shows around 68,000 clones, roughly 77% of them singletons. The sample consisted of PBMCs, taken around atezolizumab (anti-PD-L1) treatment. Receptors originate from a man aged 70-80 years with urothelial cancer.

This chain uses TRBV5-1 with TRBJ1-5, with a weak D call TRBD1 (5 bases). Germline values: CDR1 SGHRS, CDR2 YFSETQ. This CDR3 has 15 residues. Trimming left V 5 bases short and J 2 bases short, with 14 bases between. The CDR3 loop is CASRPTPGGNQPQHF. CDR3 nucleotide sequence: TGCGCCAGCAGACCGACCCCGGGGGGCAATCAGCCCCAGCATTTT.

V usage is TRBV13 and J usage is TRBJ2-1, with D uncertain. Germline V gene data show CDR1 as PRHDT and CDR2 as FYEKMQ (reference sequence). V was cut by 4 bases and J by 6 bases, with 16 bases left in between. This CDR3 has 15 amino acids. CDR3 DNA sequence: TGTGCCAGCAGCTCGAGGTCTAGGTCGGTCAATGAGCAGTTCTTC. Its translation: CASSSRSRSVNEQFF. Based on the CDR3 plus reference TRBV13 and TRBJ2-1, the full variable domain is AAGVIQSPRHLIKEKRETATLKCYPIPRHDTVYWYQQGPGQDPQFLISFYEKMQSDKGSIPDRFSAQQFSDYHSELNMSSLELGDSALYFCASSSRSRSVNEQFFGPGTRLTVL.

The rearrangement uses TRBV4-3 and TRBJ2-3, with D perhaps TRBD2 (6 bases). The germline V gene encodes CDR1 LGHNA and CDR2 YSLEER. V was clipped by 0 bases and J by 5 bases, with 12 bases between them. There are 15 residues in the CDR3. The CDR3 DNA follows: TGCGCCAGCAGCCAAGATACTAGCCGAGGAGATACGCAGTATTTT. Its translation is CASSQDTSRGDTQYF.

In its sample, this clone was seen a few times. The J gene is TRBJ1-4, the V gene TRBV29-1, with TRBD1 matching 8 bases. The CDR3 has 13 amino acids. Per the germline V gene, CDR1 is SQVTM and CDR2 is ANQGSEA. V shed 6 bases and J 7 bases; nucleotides not matched to a gene: 7. CDR3 coding DNA: TGCAGCGTGTTCCAGGGGGCGACTGAAAAACTGTTTTTT. Its translation is CSVFQGATEKLFF.

This clone is a singleton in its sample. A junction end diverges from the germline sequence, so it may reflect a read error. The V and J genes are TRBV7-7 and TRBJ1-1; D is undetermined. The CDR3 runs 15 residues. Germline values: CDR1 SSHAT, CDR2 FNYEAQ (reference sequence). The CDR3 nucleotides read TGTGCTAGCAGCTTAGCGCGCCTGGTGAACACTGAAGCTTTCTTT. This encodes CASSLARLVNTEAFF.

The chain joins TRBV7-2 to TRBJ2-7, with a possible D match to TRBD2 (5 bases). This CDR3 comprises 15 residues. The germline V gene has CDR1 SGHTA and CDR2 FQGNSA. V was clipped by 5 bases and J by 1 base, with 15 bases between them. The CDR3 DNA follows: TGTGCCAGCAGCCAGGTGGCTAGCCAATCCTACGAGCAGTACTTC. It specifies CASSQVASQSYEQYF. Full variable domain (remainder filled in from reference TRBV7-2 and TRBJ2-7): GAGVSQSPSNKVTEKGKDVELRCDPISGHTALYWYRQSLGQGLEFLIYFQGNSAPDKSGLPSDRFSAERTGGSVSTLTIQRTQQEDSAVYLCASSQVASQSYEQYFGPGTRLTVT.

The V gene is TRBV10-1, the J gene TRBJ2-7; D remains unclear. The V gene's germline CDR1 is WNHNN and CDR2 SYGVQD (reference sequence). Trimming took off 2 bases at V and 6 bases at J, with 11 bases between the two ends. The CDR3 runs to 13 residues. The CDR3 reads CASSENEQFEQYF. The CDR3 region has the DNA TGCGCCAGCAGTGAGAACGAACAGTTCGAGCAGTACTTC.

The chain has TRBV5-1 and TRBJ2-1, with D maybe TRBD2 (6 bases). Per germline, CDR1 SGHRS and CDR2 YFSETQ. This CDR3 has 17 residues. V was trimmed by 2 bases and J by 0 bases, leaving 15 bases between them. This CDR3 reads CASSFRNSGSSYNEQFF. CDR3 nucleotides: TGCGCCAGCAGCTTCCGGAATAGCGGAAGCTCCTACAATGAGCAGTTCTTC.

This clone came up a few times. In DNA form, the CDR3 reads TGCGCCAGCAGTGAGTCAACGGGAATGAGTGGCGGCTACACCTTC. Amino acids: CASSESTGMSGGYTF. This chain links TRBV10-2 with TRBJ1-2; D gene unclear. The length of the CDR3 is 15 residues. The germline V and J ends were trimmed by 0 bases and 8 bases, with 16 bases remaining between them. The germline V gene has CDR1 WSHSY and CDR2 SAAADI.

The chain recombines TRBV19 with TRBJ1-5, with TRBD1 identical over 9 bases. CDR3 length: 15 residues. After removal of 5 bases from V and 4 bases from J, the junction contained 6 bases not matched to a gene. Germline V lookup: CDR1 LNHDA, CDR2 SQIVND (reference sequence). The chain's CDR3 is CASSLSGTGNQPQHF. CDR3 nucleotide sequence: TGTGCCAGTAGTCTTTCCGGGACAGGGAATCAGCCCCAGCATTTT.

This chain connects TRBV19 to TRBJ1-4; D gene uncertain. V lost 1 base to trimming and J lost 2 bases, with 17 bases between them. The CDR3 consists of 18 residues. Per the germline V gene, CDR1 is LNHDA and CDR2 is SQIVND (reference sequence). CDR3 sequence (DNA): TGTGCCAGTAGTATAGCACGACTAGCGGGAACGACTAATGAAAAACTGTTTTTT. Its translation: CASSIARLAGTTNEKLFF.

V is TRBV19 and J is TRBJ1-5; 8 positions match TRBD1. Germline CDR1 LNHDA, CDR2 SQIVND (reference sequence). V shed 1 base, J shed 7 bases, and the junction held 9 bases outside the gene matches. The CDR3 extends over 16 amino acids. The CDR3 protein is CASSIGRRTGIQPQHF. The CDR3 nucleotides are TGTGCCAGTAGTATAGGTCGTAGGACAGGGATCCAGCCCCAGCATTTT.

The chain joins TRBV4-3 to TRBJ2-1; 10 bases map to TRBD1. The V gene end was trimmed by 2 bases and the J gene end by 10 bases; junction bases not matched to a gene: 5. CDR3 size: 14 residues. Germline assignment: CDR1 LGHNA and CDR2 YSLEER. CDR3 nucleotide sequence: TGCGCCAGCAGCCAACCCTGGACAGGGGGGGAGCAGTTCTTC. This gives the protein CASSQPWTGGEQFF.

The chain employs TRBV9 and TRBJ2-1, with TRBD2 matching over 13 bases. CDR3 length: 16 amino acids. The junction had 7 bases not matched to a gene; V was cut back by 0 bases and J by 10 bases. Germline CDR1 is SGDLS and CDR2 is YYNGEE. Written as DNA, the CDR3 is TGTGCCAGCAGCGTAGCTACTAGCGGGAGGGCCCAGGAGCAGTTCTTC. As protein: CASSVATSGRAQEQFF.

J is TRBJ2-1 and V is TRBV4-1; 9 bases are a match to TRBD2. The J segment lost 7 bases and the V segment lost 3 bases, leaving 10 bases of the junction unmatched. The CDR3 has 16 residues. The germline V gene has CDR1 MGHRA and CDR2 YSYEKL. The CDR3 here is CASSQRGREGENEQFF. The CDR3 DNA reads TGCGCCAGCAGCCAGCGGGGGCGGGAGGGAGAAAATGAGCAGTTCTTC.

V is TRBV14 and J is TRBJ2-5; D is unresolved. The CDR3 has 14 amino acids. The ends were cut back, 0 bases at V and 2 bases at J, with 7 bases in the middle. Per germline, CDR1 SGHDN and CDR2 FVKESK. CDR3 sequence reads: CASSQELLQETQYF. The CDR3 DNA reads as TGTGCCAGCAGCCAAGAACTACTTCAAGAGACCCAGTACTTC.

V usage is TRBV7-2 and J usage is TRBJ1-5; TRBD1 matches at 9 bases. This CDR3 is 15 amino acids long. The J segment lost 6 bases and the V segment lost 4 bases, leaving 7 bases of the junction unmatched. Germline V gives CDR1 SGHTA, CDR2 FQGNSA. The chain's CDR3 is CASSSTGQGVQPQHF. The DNA for the CDR3 is TGTGCCAGCAGCTCCACGGGACAGGGCGTTCAGCCCCAGCATTTT.

This clone was seen repeatedly, ten times or more. This chain joins TRBV7-2 and TRBJ1-1; perhaps TRBD1 as D (5 bases). V gave up 1 base and J gave up 1 base, with 10 bases separating them. Germline V gene sequence: CDR1 SGHTA, CDR2 FQGNSA. The CDR3 totals 15 residues. This CDR3 is CASSLVAGKNTEAFF. The CDR3 bases are TGTGCCAGCAGCTTAGTCGCAGGGAAGAACACTGAAGCTTTCTTT.

The V call is TRBV13, the J call TRBJ1-3; tentatively, D is TRBD1 (6 bases). Looked up from germline, CDR1 is PRHDT and CDR2 is FYEKMQ (reference sequence). The CDR3 length is 16 residues. Trimming took 4 bases from V and 4 from J, leaving 17 bases between them. The CDR3 loop is CASSSPGIGTGNTIYF. The CDR3, as DNA: TGTGCCAGCAGCTCGCCGGGAATCGGGACAGGAAACACCATATATTTT. Looking up the rest from reference TRBV13 and TRBJ1-3 gives the full variable domain: AAGVIQSPRHLIKEKRETATLKCYPIPRHDTVYWYQQGPGQDPQFLISFYEKMQSDKGSIPDRFSAQQFSDYHSELNMSSLELGDSALYFCASSSPGIGTGNTIYFGEGSWLTVV.

The chain recombines TRBV28 with TRBJ2-2; TRBD1 aligns across 9 bases. Per the germline V gene, CDR1 is MDHEN and CDR2 is SYDVKM. Unmatched junction bases numbered 17, after V lost 10 bases and J lost 8 bases. The CDR3 runs to 16 residues. In DNA form, the CDR3 reads TGTGCCACTACGGGCTCCCGGGACAGGGTTTCTGGGGAGCTGTTTTTT. It codes for CATTGSRDRVSGELFF.